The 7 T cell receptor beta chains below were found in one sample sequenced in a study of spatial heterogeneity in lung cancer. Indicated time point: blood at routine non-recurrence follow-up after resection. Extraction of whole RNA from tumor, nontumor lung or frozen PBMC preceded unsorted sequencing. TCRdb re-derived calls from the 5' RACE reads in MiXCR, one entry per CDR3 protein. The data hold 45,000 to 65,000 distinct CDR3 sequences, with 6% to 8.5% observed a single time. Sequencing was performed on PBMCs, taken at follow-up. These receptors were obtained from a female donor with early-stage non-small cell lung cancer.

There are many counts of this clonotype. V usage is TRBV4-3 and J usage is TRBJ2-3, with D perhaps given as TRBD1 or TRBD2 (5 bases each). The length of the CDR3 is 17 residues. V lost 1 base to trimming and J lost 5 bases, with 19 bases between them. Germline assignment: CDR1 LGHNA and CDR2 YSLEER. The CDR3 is CASSQGVGRGVKDTQYF. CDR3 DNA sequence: TGCGCCAGCAGCCAAGGCGTGGGTAGAGGGGTAAAAGATACGCAGTATTTT.

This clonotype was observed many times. The CDR3 reads CASSPSPYNEQFF. The CDR3 DNA sequence: TGTGCCAGCAGCCCGAGTCCTTACAATGAGCAGTTCTTC. The chain combines TRBV9 with TRBJ2-1, with unresolved D. Germline loops: CDR1 SGDLS, CDR2 YYNGEE. Trimming pared 4 bases from V and 4 bases from J, leaving 9 bases between. This CDR3 contains 13 residues.

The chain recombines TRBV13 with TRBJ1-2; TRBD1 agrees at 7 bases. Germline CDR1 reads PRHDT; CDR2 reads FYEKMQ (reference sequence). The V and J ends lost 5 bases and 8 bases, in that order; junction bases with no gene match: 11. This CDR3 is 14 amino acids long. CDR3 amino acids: CASSPRQGSWGYTF. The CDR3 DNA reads TGTGCCAGCAGCCCCCGACAGGGATCGTGGGGCTACACCTTC. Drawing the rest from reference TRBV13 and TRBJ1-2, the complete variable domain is AAGVIQSPRHLIKEKRETATLKCYPIPRHDTVYWYQQGPGQDPQFLISFYEKMQSDKGSIPDRFSAQQFSDYHSELNMSSLELGDSALYFCASSPRQGSWGYTFGSGTRLTVV.

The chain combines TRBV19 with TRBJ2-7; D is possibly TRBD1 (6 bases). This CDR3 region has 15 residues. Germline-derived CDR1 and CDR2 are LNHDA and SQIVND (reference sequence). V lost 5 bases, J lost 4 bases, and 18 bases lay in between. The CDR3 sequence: CASSLFRDNTYEQYF. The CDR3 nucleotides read TGTGCCAGTAGTCTTTTCCGGGACAACACTTACGAGCAGTACTTC.

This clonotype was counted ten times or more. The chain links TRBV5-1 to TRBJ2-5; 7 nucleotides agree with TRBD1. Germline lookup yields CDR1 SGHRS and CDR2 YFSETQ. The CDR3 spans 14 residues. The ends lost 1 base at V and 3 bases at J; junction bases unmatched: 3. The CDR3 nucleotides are TGCGCCAGCAGCTTGAGACAGGGAAAAGAGACCCAGTACTTC. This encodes CASSLRQGKETQYF.

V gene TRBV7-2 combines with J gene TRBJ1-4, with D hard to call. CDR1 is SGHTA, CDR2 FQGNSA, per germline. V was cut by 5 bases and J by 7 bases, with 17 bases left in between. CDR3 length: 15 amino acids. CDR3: CASSLIGLVGEKLFF. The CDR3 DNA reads TGTGCCAGCAGCCTAATAGGGCTCGTTGGTGAAAAACTGTTTTTT.

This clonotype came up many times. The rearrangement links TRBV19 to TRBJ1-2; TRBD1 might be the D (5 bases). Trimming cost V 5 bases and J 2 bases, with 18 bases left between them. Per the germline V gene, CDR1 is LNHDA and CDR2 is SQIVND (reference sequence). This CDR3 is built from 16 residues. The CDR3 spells CASSVSRGRVNYGYTF. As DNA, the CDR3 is TGTGCCAGTAGTGTCTCACGAGGCAGGGTGAACTATGGCTACACCTTC.